This TCR beta chain was captured in a study of monozygotic twins with cystic fibrosis. CDR3 size: 13 residues. Germline V gene data show CDR1 as SEHNR and CDR2 as FQNEAQ (reference sequence). V was shortened by 4 bases and J by 4 bases, with 11 bases between the two germline ends. Using immunoSEQ multiplex PCR, the repertoire was profiled, and TCRdb retains in-frame clones only, with some absent. The sample shows under 20,000 clones, approximately 97% of them seen only once. The material sequenced was blood. V is TRBV7-9 and J is TRBJ2-7; D gene unclear. The source is a woman aged 30 to 39 with cystic fibrosis. The CDR3 is CASSSHQRYEQYF. Written as DNA, the CDR3 is TGTGCCAGCAGCTCCCATCAGAGATACGAGCAGTACTTC.